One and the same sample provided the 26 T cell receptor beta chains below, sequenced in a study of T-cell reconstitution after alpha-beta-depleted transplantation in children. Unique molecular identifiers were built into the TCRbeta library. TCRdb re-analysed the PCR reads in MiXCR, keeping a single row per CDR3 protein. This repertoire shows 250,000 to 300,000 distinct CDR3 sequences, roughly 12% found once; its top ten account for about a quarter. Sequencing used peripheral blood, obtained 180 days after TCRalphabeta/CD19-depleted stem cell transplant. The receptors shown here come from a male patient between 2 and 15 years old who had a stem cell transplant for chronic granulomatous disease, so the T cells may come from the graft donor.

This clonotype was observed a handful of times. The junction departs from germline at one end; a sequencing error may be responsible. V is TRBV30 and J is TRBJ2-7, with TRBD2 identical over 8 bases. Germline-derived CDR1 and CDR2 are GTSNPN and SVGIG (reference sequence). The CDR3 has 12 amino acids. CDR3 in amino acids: CAWSTRLANHHF. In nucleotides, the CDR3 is TGTGCCTGGAGCACCCGACTAGCGAACCACCACTTC.

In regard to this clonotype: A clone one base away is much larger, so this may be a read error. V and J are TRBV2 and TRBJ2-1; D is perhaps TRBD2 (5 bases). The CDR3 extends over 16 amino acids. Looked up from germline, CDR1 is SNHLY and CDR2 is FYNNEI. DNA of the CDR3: TGTTCCAGCACCTTTTCTAGCTTTCCCCCCTTAAATGAGCAGTTCTTC. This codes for CSSTFSSFPPLNEQFF.

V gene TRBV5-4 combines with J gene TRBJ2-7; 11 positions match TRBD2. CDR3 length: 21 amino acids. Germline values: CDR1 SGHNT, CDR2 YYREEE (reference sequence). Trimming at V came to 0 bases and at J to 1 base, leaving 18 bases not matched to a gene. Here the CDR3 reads CASSLVLIFNLAGGRSYEQYF. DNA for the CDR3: TGTGCCAGCAGCTTGGTCCTTATTTTCAACCTAGCGGGAGGAAGGTCCTACGAGCAGTACTTC.

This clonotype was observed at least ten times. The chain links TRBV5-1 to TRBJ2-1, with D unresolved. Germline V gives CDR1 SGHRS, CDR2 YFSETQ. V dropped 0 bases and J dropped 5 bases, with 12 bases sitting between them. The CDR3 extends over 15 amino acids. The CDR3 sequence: CASSLALSVNNEQFF. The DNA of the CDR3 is TGCGCCAGCAGCTTGGCTCTATCCGTAAACAATGAGCAGTTCTTC.

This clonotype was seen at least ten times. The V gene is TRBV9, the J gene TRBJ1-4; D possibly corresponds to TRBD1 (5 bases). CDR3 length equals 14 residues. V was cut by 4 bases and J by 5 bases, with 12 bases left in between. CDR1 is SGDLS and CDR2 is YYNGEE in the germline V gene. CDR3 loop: CASSKQVENEKLFF. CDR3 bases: TGTGCCAGCAGCAAACAGGTCGAGAATGAAAAACTGTTTTTT.

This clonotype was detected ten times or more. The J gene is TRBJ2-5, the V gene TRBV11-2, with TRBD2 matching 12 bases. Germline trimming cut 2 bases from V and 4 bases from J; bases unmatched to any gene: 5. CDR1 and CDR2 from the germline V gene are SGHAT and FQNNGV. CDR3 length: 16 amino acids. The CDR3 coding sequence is TGTGCCAGCAGCTTATTTCTAGCGGGGGGGCCAGAGACCCAGTACTTC. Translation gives CASSLFLAGGPETQYF.

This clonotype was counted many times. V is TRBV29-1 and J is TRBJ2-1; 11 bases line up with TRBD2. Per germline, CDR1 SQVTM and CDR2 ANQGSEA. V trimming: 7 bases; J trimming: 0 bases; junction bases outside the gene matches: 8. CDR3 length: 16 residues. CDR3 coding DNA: TGCAGCGCCAAATTAGCGGGAGGGCGCTCCTACAATGAGCAGTTCTTC. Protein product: CSAKLAGGRSYNEQFF.

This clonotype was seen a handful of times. The CDR3 DNA is TGTGCCAGCAGTGATAAGGCTCCTGAGCAGTTCTTC. It specifies CASSDKAPEQFF. The chain uses TRBV2 and TRBJ2-1, with D unclear. The V end lost 3 bases, the J end lost 9 bases, and 9 bases lay between the germline ends. This CDR3 region has 12 residues. Germline V gene lookup returns CDR1 SNHLY and CDR2 FYNNEI.

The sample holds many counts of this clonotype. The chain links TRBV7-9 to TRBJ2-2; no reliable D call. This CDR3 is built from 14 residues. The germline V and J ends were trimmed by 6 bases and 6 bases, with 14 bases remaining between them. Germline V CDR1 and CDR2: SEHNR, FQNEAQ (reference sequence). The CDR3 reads CASRSQISPGELFF. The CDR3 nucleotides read TGTGCCAGCAGATCACAGATTTCACCCGGGGAGCTGTTTTTT.

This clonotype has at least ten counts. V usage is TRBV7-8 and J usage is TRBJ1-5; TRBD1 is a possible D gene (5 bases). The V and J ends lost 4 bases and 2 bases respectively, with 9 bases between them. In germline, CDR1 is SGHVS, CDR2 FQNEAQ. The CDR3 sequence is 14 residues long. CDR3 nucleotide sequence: TGTGCCAGCAGCTCCATGGGGGGCAATCAGCCCCAGCATTTT. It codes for CASSSMGGNQPQHF. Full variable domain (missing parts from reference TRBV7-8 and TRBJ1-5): GAGVSQSPRYKVAKRGQDVALRCDPISGHVSLFWYQQALGQGPEFLTYFQNEAQLDKSGLPSDRFFAERPEGSVSTLKIQRTQQEDSAVYLCASSSMGGNQPQHFGDGTRLSIL.

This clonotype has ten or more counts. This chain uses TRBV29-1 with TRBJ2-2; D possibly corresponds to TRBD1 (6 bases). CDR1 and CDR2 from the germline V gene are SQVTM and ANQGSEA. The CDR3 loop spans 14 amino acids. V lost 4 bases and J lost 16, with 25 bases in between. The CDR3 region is CSVVIGDNLRFGFF. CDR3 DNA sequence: TGCAGCGTTGTAATTGGGGACAACCTTAGATTTGGGTTTTTT.

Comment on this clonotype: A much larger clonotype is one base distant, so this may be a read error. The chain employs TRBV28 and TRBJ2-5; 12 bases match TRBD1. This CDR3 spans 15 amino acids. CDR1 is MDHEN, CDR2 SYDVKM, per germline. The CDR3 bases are TGTGCCAGCTGTTTCTCCGGGACAGGGGGCAAGACCCAGTACTTC. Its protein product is CASCFSGTGGKTQYF.

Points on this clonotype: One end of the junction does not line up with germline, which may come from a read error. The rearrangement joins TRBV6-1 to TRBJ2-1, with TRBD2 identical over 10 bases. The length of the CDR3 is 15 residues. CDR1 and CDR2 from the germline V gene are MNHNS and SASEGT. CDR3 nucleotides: TGTGCCAGCAGCACACTAGCGGGATCGAGCAATAAGCAGTTCTTC. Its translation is CASSTLAGSSNKQFF.

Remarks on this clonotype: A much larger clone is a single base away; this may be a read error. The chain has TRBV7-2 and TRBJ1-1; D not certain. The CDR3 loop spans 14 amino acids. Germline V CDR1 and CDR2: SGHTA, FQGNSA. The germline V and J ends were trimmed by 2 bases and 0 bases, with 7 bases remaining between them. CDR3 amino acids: CASSLMLMNTEAFF. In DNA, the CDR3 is TGTGCCAGCAGCTTAATGTTAATGAACACTGAAGCTTTCTTT. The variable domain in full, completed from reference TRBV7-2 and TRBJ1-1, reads GAGVSQSPSNKVTEKGKDVELRCDPISGHTALYWYRQSLGQGLEFLIYFQGNSAPDKSGLPSDRFSAERTGGSVSTLTIQRTQQEDSAVYLCASSLMLMNTEAFFGQGTRLTVV.

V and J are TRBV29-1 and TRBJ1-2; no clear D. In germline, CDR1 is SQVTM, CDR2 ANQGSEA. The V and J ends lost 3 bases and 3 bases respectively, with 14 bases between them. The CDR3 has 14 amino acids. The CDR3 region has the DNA TGCAGCGTTGAGTCCAGGCTAGTTGACTATGGCTACACCTTC. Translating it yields CSVESRLVDYGYTF.

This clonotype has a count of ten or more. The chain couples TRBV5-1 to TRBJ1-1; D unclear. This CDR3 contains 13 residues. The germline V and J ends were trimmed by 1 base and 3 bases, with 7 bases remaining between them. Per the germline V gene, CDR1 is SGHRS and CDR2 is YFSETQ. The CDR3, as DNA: TGCGCCAGCAGCTTGCGGGGAGACACTGAAGCTTTCTTT. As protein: CASSLRGDTEAFF. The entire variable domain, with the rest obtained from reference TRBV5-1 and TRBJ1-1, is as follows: KAGVTQTPRYLIKTRGQQVTLSCSPISGHRSVSWYQQTPGQGLQFLFEYFSETQRNKGNFPGRFSGRQFSNSRSEMNVSTLELGDSALYLCASSLRGDTEAFFGQGTRLTVV.

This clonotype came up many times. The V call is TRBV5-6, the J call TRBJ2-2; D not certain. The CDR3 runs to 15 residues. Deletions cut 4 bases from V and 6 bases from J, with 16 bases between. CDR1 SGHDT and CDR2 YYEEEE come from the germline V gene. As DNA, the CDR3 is TGTGCCAGCAGCCGAATCCTACCGACACCCGGGGAGCTGTTTTTT. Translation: CASSRILPTPGELFF.

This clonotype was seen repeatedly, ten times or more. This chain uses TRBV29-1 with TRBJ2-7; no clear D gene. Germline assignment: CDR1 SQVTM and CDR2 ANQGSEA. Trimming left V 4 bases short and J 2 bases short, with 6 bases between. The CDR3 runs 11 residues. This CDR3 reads CSVGGPYEQYF. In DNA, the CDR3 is TGCAGCGTTGGGGGTCCCTACGAGCAGTACTTC.

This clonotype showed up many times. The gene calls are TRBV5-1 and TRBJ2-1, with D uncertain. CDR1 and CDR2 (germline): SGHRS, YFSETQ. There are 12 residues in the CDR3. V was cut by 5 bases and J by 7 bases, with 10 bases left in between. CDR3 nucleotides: TGCGCCAGCAGGATTTTGGGGAATGAGCAGTTCTTC. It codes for CASRILGNEQFF.

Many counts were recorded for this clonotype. This CDR3 reads CASSRDFLLYEQYF. For the CDR3, the DNA is TGTGCCAGCAGCCGGGACTTCCTACTCTACGAGCAGTACTTC. The V call is TRBV3-1, the J call TRBJ2-7; possibly TRBD2 for D (6 bases). From germline, CDR1 is LGHDT and CDR2 YNNKEL (reference sequence). The ends were cut back, 4 bases at V and 3 bases at J, with 13 bases in the middle. This CDR3 has 14 amino acids.

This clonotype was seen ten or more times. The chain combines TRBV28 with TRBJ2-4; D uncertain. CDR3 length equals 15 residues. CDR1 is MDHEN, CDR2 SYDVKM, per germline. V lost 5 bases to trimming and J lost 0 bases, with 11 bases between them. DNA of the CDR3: TGTGCCAGCAGTCCCCGACGGGTAGCCAAAAACATTCAGTACTTC. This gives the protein CASSPRRVAKNIQYF.

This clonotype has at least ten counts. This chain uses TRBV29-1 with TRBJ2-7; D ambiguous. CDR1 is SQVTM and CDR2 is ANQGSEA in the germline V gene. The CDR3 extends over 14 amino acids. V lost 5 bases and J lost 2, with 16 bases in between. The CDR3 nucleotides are TGCAGCGTTTTCCAAGCCACCAACCCCTACGAGCAGTACTTC. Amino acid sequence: CSVFQATNPYEQYF.

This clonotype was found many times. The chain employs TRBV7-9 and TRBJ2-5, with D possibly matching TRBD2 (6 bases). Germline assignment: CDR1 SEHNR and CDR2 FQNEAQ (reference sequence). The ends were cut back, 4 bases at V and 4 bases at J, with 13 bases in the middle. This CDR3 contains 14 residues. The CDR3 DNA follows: TGTGCCAGCAGCTCGGGACTCCGTGGAGAGACCCAGTACTTC. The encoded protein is CASSSGLRGETQYF.

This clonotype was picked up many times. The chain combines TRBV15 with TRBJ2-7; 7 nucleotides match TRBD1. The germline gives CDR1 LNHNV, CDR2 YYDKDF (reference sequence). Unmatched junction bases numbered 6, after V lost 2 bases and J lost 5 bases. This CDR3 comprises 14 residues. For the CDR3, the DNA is TGTGCCACCAGCAGACAAAACAGGGGCCACGAGCAGTACTTC. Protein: CATSRQNRGHEQYF.

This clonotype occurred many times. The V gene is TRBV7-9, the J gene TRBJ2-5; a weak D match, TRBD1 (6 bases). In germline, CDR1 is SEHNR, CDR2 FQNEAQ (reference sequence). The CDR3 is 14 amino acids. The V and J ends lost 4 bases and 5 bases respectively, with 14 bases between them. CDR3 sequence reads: CASSSLQGNETQYF. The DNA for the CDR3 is TGTGCCAGCAGCTCACTCCAGGGGAATGAGACCCAGTACTTC.

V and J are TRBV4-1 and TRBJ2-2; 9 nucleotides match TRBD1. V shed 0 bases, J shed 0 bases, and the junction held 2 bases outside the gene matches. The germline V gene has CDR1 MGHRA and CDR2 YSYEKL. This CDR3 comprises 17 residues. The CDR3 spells CASSQDRDRANTGELFF. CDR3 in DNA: TGCGCCAGCAGCCAAGACCGGGACAGGGCGAACACCGGGGAGCTGTTTTTT.